This T cell receptor beta chain is from a study of cytomegalovirus exposure and HLA in healthy donors. Concerning this clone: What it recognizes is unknown.

Trimming shortened V by 1 base and J by 4 bases, and 11 bases separated the two germline ends. The CDR3 length is 14 residues. Germline CDR1 is GTSNPN and CDR2 is SVGIG (reference sequence). This PCR relied on a set of 60 Vbeta primers and 13 Jbeta primers. TCRdb's copy holds only in-frame clones and misses some; the assay was immunoSEQ multiplex PCR. This sample yields about 120,000 clones, of which nearly 80% are seen a single time; 2.5% to 3.5% belongs to the top ten. Broader study findings: V- and J-gene trimming of TCR beta was linked (in a later analysis) to a missense DCLRE1C variant. The likely explanation for a cluster of highly shared sequence variants was sequencing artifact. In vitro checks showed that three CMV-associated chains really do target CMV antigens.

Material for sequencing was PBMCs. V is TRBV30 and J is TRBJ1-5, with D unclear. This TCR was recovered from a woman between 25 and 40 years old in good health and CMV-seropositive. The CDR3 DNA sequence: TGTGCCTGGAGTGGGACTAACTGGAATCAGCCCCAGCATTTT. This translates into CAWSGTNWNQPQHF.